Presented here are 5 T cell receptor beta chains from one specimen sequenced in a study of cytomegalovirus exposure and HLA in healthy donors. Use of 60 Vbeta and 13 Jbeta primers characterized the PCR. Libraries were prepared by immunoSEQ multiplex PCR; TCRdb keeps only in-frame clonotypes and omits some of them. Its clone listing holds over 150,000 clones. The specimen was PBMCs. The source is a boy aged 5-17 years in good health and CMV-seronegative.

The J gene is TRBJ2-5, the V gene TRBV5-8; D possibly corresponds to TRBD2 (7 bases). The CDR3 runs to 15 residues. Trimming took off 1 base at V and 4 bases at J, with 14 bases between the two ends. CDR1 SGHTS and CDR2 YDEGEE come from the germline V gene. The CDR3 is CASSLLGGAAETQYF. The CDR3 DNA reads TGTGCCAGCAGCTTGCTGGGGGGGGCAGCAGAGACCCAGTACTTC.

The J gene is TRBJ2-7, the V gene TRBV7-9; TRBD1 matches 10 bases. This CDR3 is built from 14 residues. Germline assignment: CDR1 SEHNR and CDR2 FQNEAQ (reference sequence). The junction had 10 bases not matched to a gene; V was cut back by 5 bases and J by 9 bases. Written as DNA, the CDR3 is TGTGCCAGCAGCCTGGGACAGGGGCTGGTCAGGCAGTACTTC. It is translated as CASSLGQGLVRQYF.

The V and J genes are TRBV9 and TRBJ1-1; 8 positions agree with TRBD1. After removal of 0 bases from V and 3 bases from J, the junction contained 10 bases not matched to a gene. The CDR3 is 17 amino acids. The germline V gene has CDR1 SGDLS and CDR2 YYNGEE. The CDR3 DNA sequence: TGTGCCAGCAGCGTAGCTCTCGGTGGACAGGGCGACACTGAAGCTTTCTTT. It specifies CASSVALGGQGDTEAFF.

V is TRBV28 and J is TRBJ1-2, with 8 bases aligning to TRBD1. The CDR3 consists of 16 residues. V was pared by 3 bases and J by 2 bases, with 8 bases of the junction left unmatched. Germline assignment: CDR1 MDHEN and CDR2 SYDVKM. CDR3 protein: CASSFYQGANNYGYTF. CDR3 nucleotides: TGTGCCAGCAGTTTTTATCAGGGGGCTAACAACTATGGCTACACCTTC.

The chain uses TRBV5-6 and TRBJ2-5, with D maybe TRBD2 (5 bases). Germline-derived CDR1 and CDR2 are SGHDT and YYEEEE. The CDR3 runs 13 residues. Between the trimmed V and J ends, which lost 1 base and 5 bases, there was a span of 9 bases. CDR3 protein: CASSLTRGETQYF. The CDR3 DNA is TGTGCCAGCAGCTTGACTAGAGGGGAGACCCAGTACTTC.